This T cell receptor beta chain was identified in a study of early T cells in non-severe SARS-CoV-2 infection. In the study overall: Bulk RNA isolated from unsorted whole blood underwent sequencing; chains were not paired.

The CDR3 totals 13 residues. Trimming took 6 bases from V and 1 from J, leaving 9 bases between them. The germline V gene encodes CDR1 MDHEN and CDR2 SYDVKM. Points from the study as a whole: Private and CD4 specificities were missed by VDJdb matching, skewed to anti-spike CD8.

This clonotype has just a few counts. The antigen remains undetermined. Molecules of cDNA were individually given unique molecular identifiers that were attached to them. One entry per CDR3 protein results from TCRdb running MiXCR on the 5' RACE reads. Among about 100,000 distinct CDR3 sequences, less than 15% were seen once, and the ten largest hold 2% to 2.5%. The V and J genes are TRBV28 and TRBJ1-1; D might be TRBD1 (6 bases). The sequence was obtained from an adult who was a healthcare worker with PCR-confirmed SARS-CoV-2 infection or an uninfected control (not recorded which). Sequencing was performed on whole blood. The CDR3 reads CASRTGKNTEAFF. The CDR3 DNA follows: TGTGCCAGCAGAACAGGGAAGAACACTGAAGCTTTCTTT.